The 19 T cell receptor beta chains given below trace back to one sample, sequenced in a study of blood T cell repertoires in COVID-19. Repertoires were generated with immunoSEQ multiplex PCR, while TCRdb's copy carries only in-frame clones and drops some. The sample lists 250,000 to 300,000 clones; approximately 91% were seen once. The sequencing sample was made of peripheral blood. These receptors were collected from a woman aged 30 to 39 with acute or convalescent COVID-19.

The rearrangement joins TRBV5-1 to TRBJ1-1, with TRBD1 as a possible D gene (5 bases). V lost 4 bases and J lost 4, with 17 bases in between. The CDR3 length is 15 residues. Germline V gene data show CDR1 as SGHRS and CDR2 as YFSETQ. This CDR3 reads CASSPVGRVITEAFF. CDR3 in DNA: TGCGCCAGCAGCCCGGTGGGCAGGGTGATCACTGAAGCTTTCTTT.

J is TRBJ2-7 and V is TRBV7-2, with TRBD2 identical over 9 bases. Germline V gene data show CDR1 as SGHTA and CDR2 as FQGNSA. V shed 0 bases and J 3 bases; nucleotides not matched to a gene: 0. The CDR3 sequence is 14 residues long. The DNA of the CDR3 is TGTGCCAGCAGCTTAGCTAGCGGGGGCTACGAGCAGTACTTC. This gives the protein CASSLASGGYEQYF.

The rearrangement joins TRBV29-1 to TRBJ1-2; D might be TRBD1 (6 bases). The V end was cut by 4 bases, the J end by 2 bases, with 14 bases between. The CDR3 sequence is 14 residues long. Germline V lookup: CDR1 SQVTM, CDR2 ANQGSEA. Here the CDR3 reads CSVGGQMGNYGYTF. The DNA for the CDR3 is TGCAGCGTTGGAGGACAGATGGGGAACTATGGCTACACCTTC.

On this clone: The same CDR3 is also encoded by other DNA sequences in this sample. The chain uses TRBV6-2 or TRBV6-3 and TRBJ2-7, with TRBD2 matching 10 bases. Germline CDR1 is MNHEY and CDR2 is SVGEGT. V shed 3 bases, J shed 0 bases, and the junction held 5 bases outside the gene matches. The CDR3 consists of 16 residues. The CDR3 loop is CASSYVASGSSYEQYF. For the CDR3, the DNA is TGTGCCAGCAGTTATGTGGCTAGCGGGAGCTCCTACGAGCAGTACTTC.

This chain links TRBV9 with TRBJ2-6; 8 bases line up with TRBD1. CDR1 and CDR2 from the germline V gene are SGDLS and YYNGEE. V dropped 1 base and J dropped 0; count of bases not matched to a gene: 9. The CDR3 extends over 19 amino acids. Here the CDR3 reads CASSVLGTGRASGANVLTF. In nucleotides, the CDR3 is TGTGCCAGCAGCGTATTAGGGACAGGACGAGCCTCTGGGGCCAACGTCCTGACTTTC.

The V gene is TRBV9, the J gene TRBJ2-2; 10 nucleotides agree with TRBD2. In germline, CDR1 is SGDLS, CDR2 YYNGEE. V trimming: 0 bases; J trimming: 5 bases; junction bases outside the gene matches: 4. This CDR3 region has 16 residues. CDR3 loop: CASSVDPSGSTGELFF. The CDR3, as DNA: TGTGCCAGCAGCGTAGACCCTAGCGGGAGTACCGGGGAGCTGTTTTTT.

The chain carries TRBV6-6 and TRBJ1-5; no reliable D call. CDR1 and CDR2 from the germline V gene are MNHNY and SVGAGI (reference sequence). Trimming left V 6 bases short and J 3 bases short, with 15 bases between. The CDR3 spans 15 residues. The CDR3 DNA sequence: TGTGCCAGCAGACCCACGTCGAGAGACAATCAGCCCCAGCATTTT. Translated: CASRPTSRDNQPQHF.

The V gene is TRBV5-5, the J gene TRBJ2-7; 8 bases agree with TRBD1. Germline values: CDR1 SGHKS, CDR2 YYEKEE (reference sequence). V was pared by 3 bases and J by 1 base, with 3 bases of the junction left unmatched. The CDR3 is made up of 14 amino acids. CDR3 DNA sequence: TGTGCCAGCAGCTGGAGACAGGGGTCCTACGAGCAGTACTTC. Encoded protein: CASSWRQGSYEQYF.

This clone was seen only a few times. The V gene is TRBV5-1, the J gene TRBJ2-1, with TRBD1 as a possible D gene (6 bases). The V gene's germline CDR1 is SGHRS and CDR2 YFSETQ. The V end lost 0 bases, the J end lost 6 bases, and 13 bases lay between the germline ends. The CDR3 is 15 residues long. The CDR3 nucleotides read TGCGCCAGCAGCTTGGCACAGGCCAGGGGCAATGAGCAGTTCTTC. This sequence encodes CASSLAQARGNEQFF. Together with reference TRBV5-1 and TRBJ2-1, the CDR3 gives the full variable domain: KAGVTQTPRYLIKTRGQQVTLSCSPISGHRSVSWYQQTPGQGLQFLFEYFSETQRNKGNFPGRFSGRQFSNSRSEMNVSTLELGDSALYLCASSLAQARGNEQFFGPGTRLTVL.

DNA for the CDR3: TGTGCCAGCAGCACAGAATACACCGGGGAGCTGTTTTTT. Translating gives CASSTEYTGELFF. V and J are TRBV11-3 and TRBJ2-2; D is unclear. Germline V CDR1 and CDR2: SGHNT, YENEEA. Trimming stripped 5 bases from V and 3 bases from J, with 7 bases between. This CDR3 has 13 residues.

The rearrangement uses TRBV5-1 and TRBJ1-1, with D tentatively TRBD1 (6 bases). The V gene's germline CDR1 is SGHRS and CDR2 YFSETQ. Deletions cut 0 bases from V and 4 bases from J, with 16 bases between. The CDR3 has 16 amino acids. Here the CDR3 DNA reads TGCGCCAGCAGCTTGGTCAGGGGACGGGTTAGCACTGAAGCTTTCTTT. Translating it yields CASSLVRGRVSTEAFF.

The rearrangement joins TRBV19 to TRBJ1-5; unclear D gene. Germline assignment: CDR1 LNHDA and CDR2 SQIVND (reference sequence). The V end lost 5 bases, the J end lost 2 bases, and 10 bases lay between the germline ends. The CDR3 is 14 residues long. CDR3 region: CASSVLSGNQPQHF. As DNA, the CDR3 is TGTGCCAGTAGTGTCCTTAGCGGCAATCAGCCCCAGCATTTT.

The V gene is TRBV11-2, the J gene TRBJ2-5; D is perhaps TRBD1 (6 bases). Trimming removed 2 bases from V and 7 bases from J, with 14 bases in between. In germline, CDR1 is SGHAT, CDR2 FQNNGV. This CDR3 is 14 amino acids long. In nucleotides, the CDR3 is TGTGCCAGCAGCTTACAGGGGACGGAACCGACCCAGTACTTC. Amino acids: CASSLQGTEPTQYF. The full variable domain, in which reference TRBV11-2 and TRBJ2-5 provide the parts outside the CDR3, is EAGVAQSPRYKIIEKRQSVAFWCNPISGHATLYWYQQILGQGPKLLIQFQNNGVVDDSQLPKDRFSAERLKGVDSTLKIQPAKLEDSAVYLCASSLQGTEPTQYFGPGTRLLVL.

As for this clone: Other DNA sequences in this sample translate to the same CDR3. The rearrangement joins TRBV9 to TRBJ2-7; D call uncertain. CDR1 is SGDLS and CDR2 is YYNGEE in the germline V gene. The CDR3 contains 14 residues. Between the trimmed V and J ends, which lost 0 bases and 3 bases, there was a span of 10 bases. The CDR3 spells CASSVAGVGYEQYF. Written as DNA, the CDR3 is TGTGCCAGCAGCGTAGCGGGTGTGGGCTACGAGCAGTACTTC.

CDR3 sequence (DNA): TGTGCCAGCAGAGGGACTAGCGTGAACCAAGAGACCCAGTACTTC. Translated, it gives CASRGTSVNQETQYF. The chain employs TRBV7-8 and TRBJ2-5; 10 bases map to TRBD2. Germline V gene sequence: CDR1 SGHVS, CDR2 FQNEAQ. The CDR3 is 15 amino acids. Trimming took 6 bases from V and 0 from J; bases not matched to a gene: 4.

The CDR3 spells CASSPPGGSAYEQYF. The CDR3, as DNA: TGTGCCAGCAGCCCCCCGGGGGGGTCCGCCTACGAGCAGTACTTC. The chain is built from TRBV7-2 and TRBJ2-7; 8 nucleotides agree with TRBD2. The CDR3 has 15 amino acids. V was clipped by 5 bases and J by 2 bases; unmatched bases: 8. The germline CDR1 and CDR2 sequences are SGHTA and FQGNSA.

The chain uses TRBV10-1 and TRBJ2-1; D uncertain. The germline gives CDR1 WNHNN, CDR2 SYGVQD (reference sequence). Trimming removed 3 bases from V and 9 bases from J, with 12 bases in between. There are 13 residues in the CDR3. The CDR3 region is CASSDLLVGEQFF. DNA for the CDR3: TGCGCCAGCAGTGATCTCCTAGTTGGTGAGCAGTTCTTC.

V and J are TRBV7-2 and TRBJ2-5, with a possible D match to TRBD1 (8 bases). Looked up from germline, CDR1 is SGHTA and CDR2 is FQGNSA. The CDR3 consists of 14 residues. Trimming cost V 5 bases and J 4 bases, with 14 bases left between them. CDR3 nucleotide sequence: TGTGCCAGCAGCCGCACAGGGGGGGGAGAGACCCAGTACTTC. This encodes CASSRTGGGETQYF. The full variable domain, with the rest looked up from reference TRBV7-2 and TRBJ2-5, is GAGVSQSPSNKVTEKGKDVELRCDPISGHTALYWYRQSLGQGLEFLIYFQGNSAPDKSGLPSDRFSAERTGGSVSTLTIQRTQQEDSAVYLCASSRTGGGETQYFGPGTRLLVL.

J is TRBJ1-6 and V is TRBV30, with 7 bases fitting TRBD1. V lost 1 base, J lost 13 bases, and 10 bases stayed unmatched. This CDR3 has 14 residues. CDR1 is GTSNPN, CDR2 SVGIG, per germline (reference sequence). For the CDR3, the DNA is TGTGCCTGGAGTGCTGGACAGGCCTCTTCTCCCCTCCACTTT. Protein: CAWSAGQASSPLHF.